The rows below give T cell receptor beta chains drawn from one sample of a study of T cells in Graves' hyperthyroidism and ophthalmopathy. MiXCR was run by TCRdb on the multiplex PCR reads, yielding one entry per CDR3 protein. The sample records about 400,000 distinct CDR3 sequences, roughly 14% being singletons. The source material was blood. These receptors all come from a woman in her twenties or thirties with Graves' ophthalmopathy. The CDR3 runs from the conserved cysteine through the conserved F or W. Each record gives: CDR3 DNA, CDR3 protein, V gene, clone size, J gene, D gene. The D gene is left open where the match is weak. The size entry is marked missing in some rows and otherwise reads once, few, many or a size class.

TGTGCCAGCAGTTCCACGACTAGTGATGAGCAGTTCTTC CASSSTTSDEQFF TRBV27 many TRBJ2-1 -
TGTGCCAGCAGTTTAGGGGGGGTGAGCACAGATACGCAGTATTTT CASSLGGVSTDTQYF TRBV28 many TRBJ2-3 TRBD2
TGCAGTGCTAGAGACCCCTCTAGCGGGGGTCTCAATGGGCAGTTCTTC CSARDPSSGGLNGQFF TRBV20-1 - TRBJ2-1 TRBD2
TGTGCCAGCAGCCCACCGCTAGCGGGACAGGGGGACCGGGCCTACGAGCAGTACTTC CASSPPLAGQGDRAYEQYF TRBV28 many TRBJ2-7 TRBD1
TGTGCCAGCAGCCCACGACAGGGAACAGGTTCACCCCTCCACTTT CASSPRQGTGSPLHF TRBV5-5 - TRBJ1-6 TRBD1
TGTGCCAGCAGAGTCGGGTCCGGGCTGGGTCAGCCCCAGCATTTT CASRVGSGLGQPQHF TRBV2 once TRBJ1-5 -
TGTGCCAGCAGCTTGCTCGTCCTAGCGGGGAGGAACAATGAGCAGTTCTTC CASSLLVLAGRNNEQFF TRBV11-2 - TRBJ2-1 TRBD2
TGTGCCAGCAGTGGACAGGGGATAGTCAGTGGGAAATACTTC CASSGQGIVSGKYF TRBV6-1 many TRBJ2-5 TRBD1
TGCAGTGCTCCAGACAGGGTAACCTACGAGCAGTACTTC CSAPDRVTYEQYF TRBV20-1 many TRBJ2-7 TRBD1
TGTGCCAGCAGCTCAGCCGTGACAGAGGACACTGAAGCTTTCTTT CASSSAVTEDTEAFF TRBV7-9 few TRBJ1-1 -
TGCGCCAGCAGCACGACGTCGTACACAGATACGCAGTATTTT CASSTTSYTDTQYF TRBV5-1 many TRBJ2-3 -
TGTGCCAGCAGCTTAGGAGCCGGAGACATACGGGCCAACGTCCTGACTTTC CASSLGAGDIRANVLTF TRBV11-2 - TRBJ2-6 -
TGCGCCAGCAGCTCCCAGGACAGGGGGCGTACAGCTTTCTTT CASSSQDRGRTAFF TRBV5-1 many TRBJ1-1 TRBD1
TGTGCCAGCAGCGCCCCTCGGGGGCTCCAGTTCTTC CASSAPRGLQFF TRBV7-2 many TRBJ2-1 -
TGCAGCGTTGAGGCAGGACCCCCCGGGGAGCTGTTTTTT CSVEAGPPGELFF TRBV29-1 few TRBJ2-2 -
TGTGCCAGCAGTGGACAGGATTTCTCCTATAATTCACCCCTCCACTTT CASSGQDFSYNSPLHF TRBV2 many TRBJ1-6 -
TGCAGCGTTGCGCTTTTTGATGGGGAGCAGTACTTC CSVALFDGEQYF TRBV29-1 - TRBJ2-7 -
TGTGCCAGCAGGGGTTGGGGGGGCCAGCCCCAGCATTTT CASRGWGGQPQHF TRBV27 - TRBJ1-5 -
TGTGCCAGCAGTTACTCGGCAGGGGCGGGGGGCTATGAGCAGTTCTTC CASSYSAGAGGYEQFF TRBV6-2/TRBV6-3 - TRBJ2-1 TRBD2
TGTGCCAGCAGCTTGATCTGGAGCACAGATACGCAGTATTTT CASSLIWSTDTQYF TRBV5-4 few TRBJ2-3 -
TGTGCCAGCAGTTTGGTGGGAGGGTCCCACAATGAGCAGTTCTTC CASSLVGGSHNEQFF TRBV7-2 - TRBJ2-1 TRBD2
TGTGCCAGCAGTGAAGGGGGTGAAGCTTTCTTT CASSEGGEAFF TRBV2 many TRBJ1-1 -
TGTGCCAGCAGCCCAGGGGGCTCTGAAGCTTTCTTT CASSPGGSEAFF TRBV12-3/TRBV12-4 many TRBJ1-1 TRBD1
TGTGCCAGCAGTCTTGTATTAGACAGACTAAACATTCAGTACTTC CASSLVLDRLNIQYF TRBV6-2/TRBV6-3 - TRBJ2-4 -
TGTGCCAGCAGCCCAGACAGGTATCACACCTTC CASSPDRYHTF TRBV28 many TRBJ1-2 -
TGCAGTGCTAGACCCCCAGGGAAACACACTGAAGCTTTCTTT CSARPPGKHTEAFF TRBV20-1 many TRBJ1-1 -
TGTGCCAGCAGCTTGTCCCTAGGGCTAGCGGGGGGAAACAAAGAGACCCAGTACTTC CASSLSLGLAGGNKETQYF TRBV5-5 many TRBJ2-5 TRBD2
TGTGCCAGCAGTTTCTTAGGGTTTGCCGGGGAGCTGTTTTTT CASSFLGFAGELFF TRBV28 many TRBJ2-2 -
TGTGCCAGCAGCCCTGGGGAAAGGGACACTGAAGCTTTCTTT CASSPGERDTEAFF TRBV13 - TRBJ1-1 -
TGTGCCAGCTCACCCTTTAATCGAGTTAATGAAAAACTGTTTTTT CASSPFNRVNEKLFF TRBV18 - TRBJ1-4 -
TGTGCCAGCAGTTTAAGGGTTGTGGGGGGGCGAGGCACAGATACGCAGTATTTT CASSLRVVGGRGTDTQYF TRBV28 many TRBJ2-3 -
TGTGCCAGCAGTCGTCTTTACTACGAGCAGTACTTC CASSRLYYEQYF TRBV28 many TRBJ2-7 -
TGCGCCAGGGGCGCTAGGGGGCGCGGTGGCGACGGGGAGCTGTTTTTT CARGARGRGGDGELFF TRBV4-1 - TRBJ2-2 TRBD1
TGTGCCAGCACCCGACAGGTGATGAACACTGAAGCTTTCTTT CASTRQVMNTEAFF TRBV6-1 - TRBJ1-1 -
TGTGCCAGCAGCTTAGGGGGGGCAGGGCGGCCCCTCCACTTT CASSLGGAGRPLHF TRBV7-2 many TRBJ1-6 -
TGTGCCAGCAGTGACGAGGGGGGACCCACAGATACGCAGTATTTT CASSDEGGPTDTQYF TRBV2 many TRBJ2-3 -
TGTGCCAGCAGCCGCGTGGGTGTCGGCACAGATACGCAGTATTTT CASSRVGVGTDTQYF TRBV3-1 many TRBJ2-3 -
TGCAGTGCTAGAGAGATCACACCGCCCTACGAGCAGTACTTC CSAREITPPYEQYF TRBV20-1 many TRBJ2-7 -
TGCAGCGTGGCCGACAGCCACTACGAGCAGTACTTC CSVADSHYEQYF TRBV29-1 - TRBJ2-7 -
TGTGCCAGCAGTTGGCAAGAGACCCAGTACTTC CASSWQETQYF TRBV28 many TRBJ2-5 -
TGTGCCTGGAGTGTGGACAGGGGTGAGGAGCAGTACTTC CAWSVDRGEEQYF TRBV30 many TRBJ2-7 TRBD1
TGCGCCAGCAGCGTGACGACAGGGGGTCAGTCACCCCTCCACTTT CASSVTTGGQSPLHF TRBV5-1 many TRBJ1-6 TRBD1
TGTGCCAGCACCCTGGACAGGGGGGCCGAGCAGTACTTC CASTLDRGAEQYF TRBV7-3 - TRBJ2-7 TRBD1
TGCAGTGCTAGAGAGCTGAGGACTGAAGCTTTCTTT CSARELRTEAFF TRBV20-1 many TRBJ1-1 -
TGTGCCAGCAGTTTAAATGTCGCTGAAAAACTGTTTTTT CASSLNVAEKLFF TRBV12-3/TRBV12-4 many TRBJ1-4 -
TGTGCCAGCAGTCGATCAGGGAACACCGGGGAGCTGTTTTTT CASSRSGNTGELFF TRBV6-1 many TRBJ2-2 -
TGTGCCAGCAGGAACCTGGGACTAGCGGACAATGAGCAGTTCTTC CASRNLGLADNEQFF TRBV28 - TRBJ2-1 TRBD2
TGTGCCTCCGGGGTGGTTTCCGGAAGCGAGCAGTACTTC CASGVVSGSEQYF TRBV12-3/TRBV12-4 few TRBJ2-7 -
TGTGCCAACAGCGTAGAGGGGACACCCGGGACCACTGAAGCTTTCTTT CANSVEGTPGTTEAFF TRBV9 - TRBJ1-1 -
TGTGCCAGCAGTTTCTCTAGCGGGCGACCCCTAAATGAGCAGTTCTTC CASSFSSGRPLNEQFF TRBV6-2/TRBV6-3 many TRBJ2-1 TRBD2